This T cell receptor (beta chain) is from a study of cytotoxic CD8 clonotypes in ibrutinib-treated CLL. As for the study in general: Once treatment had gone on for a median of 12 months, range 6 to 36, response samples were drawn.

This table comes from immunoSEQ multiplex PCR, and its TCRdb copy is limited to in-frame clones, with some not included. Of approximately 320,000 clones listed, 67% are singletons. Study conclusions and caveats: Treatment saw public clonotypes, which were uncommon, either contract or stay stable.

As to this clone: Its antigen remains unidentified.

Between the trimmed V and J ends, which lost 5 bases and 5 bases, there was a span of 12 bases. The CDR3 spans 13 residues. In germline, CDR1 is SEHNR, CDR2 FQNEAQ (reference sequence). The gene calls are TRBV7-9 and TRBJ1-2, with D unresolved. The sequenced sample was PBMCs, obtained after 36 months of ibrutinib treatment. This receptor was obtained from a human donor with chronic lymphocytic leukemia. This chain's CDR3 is CASSPSPGYGYTF. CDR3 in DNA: TGTGCCAGCAGCCCCTCCCCGGGGTATGGCTACACCTTC.